Listed here are 15 T cell receptor beta chains from one sample, sequenced in a study of shared clonotypes between healthy human individuals. Method: immunoSEQ multiplex PCR; TCRdb's copy keeps in-frame clones and lacks some. The repertoire holds more than 450,000 clones, with around 74% as singletons. Sequences were obtained from PBMCs. Receptors were obtained from a woman between 40 and 55 years old in good health. Some clones in this sample may be carry-over from other donors' samples.

The chain combines TRBV7-3 with TRBJ2-1; 9 bases match TRBD2. The CDR3 loop spans 16 amino acids. Germline V CDR1 and CDR2: SGHTA, FQGTGA. V gave up 5 bases and J gave up 0 bases; unmatched junction bases: 5. CDR3 nucleotides: TGTGCCAGCAGCCAAGCGGGAGGCAGCTCCTACAATGAGCAGTTCTTC. Its protein is CASSQAGGSSYNEQFF.

The chain combines TRBV28 with TRBJ1-2; 7 positions match TRBD1. This CDR3 has 15 residues. V shed 6 bases, J shed 8 bases, and the junction held 15 bases outside the gene matches. Per germline, CDR1 MDHEN and CDR2 SYDVKM. The CDR3 region is CASSPPWEGARGYTF. The CDR3 DNA reads as TGTGCCAGCAGCCCGCCCTGGGAGGGGGCTAGGGGCTACACCTTC.

The J gene is TRBJ1-4, the V gene TRBV10-3; D remains ambiguous. Trimming removed 0 bases at V and 0 bases at J, with 14 bases between. This CDR3 has 18 amino acids. Per the germline V gene, CDR1 is ENHRY and CDR2 is SYGVKD. In DNA, the CDR3 is TGTGCCATCAGTGAGTCGATGGGGTTGGTCTCAACTAATGAAAAACTGTTTTTT. It yields the protein CAISESMGLVSTNEKLFF.

This rearrangement joins TRBV7-2 to TRBJ1-2; D remains ambiguous. In germline, CDR1 is SGHTA, CDR2 FQGNSA. V shed 6 bases and J shed 3 bases, with 14 bases lying between them. The CDR3 length is 14 residues. As DNA, the CDR3 is TGTGCCAGCAGTCAAACCCCCCCACACTATGGCTACACCTTC. Its protein product is CASSQTPPHYGYTF.

The CDR3, as DNA: TGTGCCAGCAGGACTAGCAATCAGCCCCAGCATTTT. It encodes CASRTSNQPQHF. J is TRBJ1-5 and V is TRBV28; D remains unclear. This CDR3 has 12 amino acids. Germline-derived CDR1 and CDR2 are MDHEN and SYDVKM. Trimming took 6 bases from V and 0 from J, leaving 3 bases between them.

The V gene is TRBV20-1, the J gene TRBJ2-7; 7 positions match TRBD2. Per germline, CDR1 DFQATT and CDR2 SNEGSKA (reference sequence). The trim removed 7 bases at V and 0 bases at J, leaving 0 bases unmatched. CDR3 length: 11 amino acids. CDR3 loop: CSGGSSYEQYF. CDR3 nucleotides: TGCAGTGGCGGGAGCTCCTACGAGCAGTACTTC.

A note on this clone: Within the sample, other DNA sequences also encode this same CDR3. The chain recombines TRBV15 with TRBJ1-5; D is uncertain. This CDR3 is 14 amino acids long. Germline loops: CDR1 LNHNV, CDR2 YYDKDF (reference sequence). The V end lost 1 base, the J end lost 4 bases, and 8 bases lay between the germline ends. This CDR3 is CATSRVVGNQPQHF. As DNA, the CDR3 is TGTGCCACCAGCAGAGTTGTGGGGAATCAGCCCCAGCATTTT.

In this sample, this clone turned up a few times. This chain links TRBV29-1 with TRBJ1-2, with D perhaps matching TRBD1 (6 bases). V lost 0 bases and J lost 2, with 13 bases in between. The CDR3 runs to 15 residues. Germline loops: CDR1 SQVTM, CDR2 ANQGSEA. In DNA form, the CDR3 reads TGCAGCGTTGAAGATGACCTGGACAGCAACTATGGCTACACCTTC. This sequence encodes CSVEDDLDSNYGYTF.

The V and J genes are TRBV23-1 and TRBJ2-6, with 10 nucleotides matching TRBD1. TRBV23-1 has ORF status, its function being uncertain. V lost 0 bases to trimming and J lost 0 bases; unmatched junction nucleotides: 11. The CDR3 is 21 residues long. The CDR3 bases are TGCGCCAGCAGTCAATCACCCCCCAAGGGACAGGGGTTCTCTGGGGCCAACGTCCTGACTTTC. Amino acids: CASSQSPPKGQGFSGANVLTF.

The chain employs TRBV28 and TRBJ1-2, with a weak D call TRBD1 (5 bases). The CDR3 totals 14 residues. The germline gives CDR1 MDHEN, CDR2 SYDVKM. Trimming stripped 1 base from V and 3 bases from J, with 9 bases between. CDR3 bases: TGTGCCAGCAGTTTATCGGGAGGGGACTATGGCTACACCTTC. It specifies CASSLSGGDYGYTF.

The CDR3 loop reads CASSFRTAWPGELFF. The CDR3 nucleotides are TGTGCCAGCAGCTTCCGGACAGCCTGGCCCGGGGAGCTGTTTTTT. The gene calls are TRBV7-6 and TRBJ2-2, with a possible D match to TRBD1 (6 bases). This CDR3 contains 15 residues. V shed 3 bases and J shed 6 bases, with 14 bases lying between them. Germline V CDR1 and CDR2: SGHVS, FNYEAQ.

The chain uses TRBV6-1 and TRBJ2-1, with D maybe TRBD2 (5 bases). The ends were cut back, 4 bases at V and 6 bases at J, with 13 bases in the middle. This CDR3 has 14 residues. The V gene's germline CDR1 is MNHNS and CDR2 SASEGT. The CDR3 is CASSVEGVGNEQFF. CDR3 in DNA: TGTGCCAGCAGTGTCGAGGGAGTAGGCAATGAGCAGTTCTTC.

The DNA for the CDR3 is TGTGCCAGCAGTTTCGGGGGGACGAGCGTCTACGAGCAGTACTTC. As protein: CASSFGGTSVYEQYF. This sequence joins TRBV28 and TRBJ2-7; the match to TRBD2 covers 7 bases. The CDR3 is 15 amino acids. With 3 bases clipped from V and 3 bases from J, the junction kept 8 bases outside the gene matches. Germline V gene sequence: CDR1 MDHEN, CDR2 SYDVKM.

The V call is TRBV5-4, the J call TRBJ2-3; the match to TRBD2 covers 8 bases. The length of the CDR3 is 17 residues. Per the germline V gene, CDR1 is SGHNT and CDR2 is YYREEE (reference sequence). With 4 bases clipped from V and 10 bases from J, the junction kept 20 bases outside the gene matches. The CDR3 region is CASSRDRAGVGSGAQYF. The CDR3 DNA is TGTGCCAGCAGCCGAGATCGAGCGGGAGTGGGTTCCGGAGCGCAGTATTTT.

This clone was counted only a few times. This chain joins TRBV5-1 and TRBJ1-5; D uncertain. Germline V gene sequence: CDR1 SGHRS, CDR2 YFSETQ. Trimming removed 5 bases from V and 4 bases from J, with 16 bases in between. The CDR3 covers 15 residues. The CDR3: CASSWDGQPNQPQHF. CDR3 DNA sequence: TGCGCCAGCAGTTGGGATGGTCAGCCTAATCAGCCCCAGCATTTT.